This TCR beta chain was identified in a study of early T cells in non-severe SARS-CoV-2 infection. Overall study: Chains were not paired, and sequencing was done on bulk RNA from unsorted whole blood. Study-wide findings and caveats: In VDJdb matching, anti-spike CD8 responses were favored while private and CD4 specificities went missing.

In this sample, this clonotype turned up many times. The antigen is unknown. The germline CDR1 and CDR2 sequences are SNHLY and FYNNEI. V lost 4 bases, J lost 8 bases, and 3 bases stayed unmatched. This CDR3 region has 14 residues. Attached unique molecular identifiers marked individual cDNA molecules. One entry per CDR3 protein, called by TCRdb with MiXCR from the 5' RACE reads. The sample consists of tens of thousands of distinct CDR3 sequences, approximately 4% of them appearing once. V is TRBV2 and J is TRBJ2-1; TRBD2 matches at 12 bases. The source is an adult who was a healthcare worker with PCR-confirmed SARS-CoV-2 infection or an uninfected control (not recorded which). Input material: whole blood. Here the CDR3 DNA reads TGTGCCAGCAGTGCCCTAGCGGGGGGGGATGAGCAGTTCTTC. This translates into CASSALAGGDEQFF.